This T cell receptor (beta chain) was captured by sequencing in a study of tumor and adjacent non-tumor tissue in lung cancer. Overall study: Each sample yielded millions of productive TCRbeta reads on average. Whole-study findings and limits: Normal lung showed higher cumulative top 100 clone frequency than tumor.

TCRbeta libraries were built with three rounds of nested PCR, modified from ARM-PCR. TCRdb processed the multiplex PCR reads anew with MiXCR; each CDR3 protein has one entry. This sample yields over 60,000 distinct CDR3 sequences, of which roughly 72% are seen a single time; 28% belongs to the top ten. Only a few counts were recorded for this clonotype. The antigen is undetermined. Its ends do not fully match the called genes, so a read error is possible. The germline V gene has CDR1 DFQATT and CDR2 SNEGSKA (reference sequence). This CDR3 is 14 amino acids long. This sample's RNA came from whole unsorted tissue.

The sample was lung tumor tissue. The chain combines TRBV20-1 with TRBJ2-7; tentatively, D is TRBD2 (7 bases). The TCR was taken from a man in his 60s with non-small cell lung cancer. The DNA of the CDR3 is TGCAGTGTTAGAAAGGGGGGGGGCTCCTACGAGCGGTACTTC. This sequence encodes CSVRKGGGSYERYF.